The 20 T cell receptor beta chains given below trace back to one sample, sequenced in a study of shared clonotypes between healthy human individuals. Clones were read by immunoSEQ multiplex PCR, and TCRdb kept only the in-frame ones, dropping some. The sample yields about 1 million clones, around 76% seen once. The sample taken for sequencing was memory CD4+ T cells sorted from blood. The subset is: CD45RA-negative fraction. The receptors stem from a man younger than 35 in good health.

About this clone: One end of the junction is discordant with germline, which a read error may explain. This chain links TRBV7-7 with TRBJ2-2; TRBD1 matches 7 bases. The germline CDR1 and CDR2 sequences are SSHAT and FNYEAQ (reference sequence). The CDR3 covers 14 residues. Written as DNA, the CDR3 is TGTGCTAGCAGCCGTCAACAGGGGCCCGGGGAGCTGTTTTTT. Its protein product is CASSRQQGPGELFF.

About this clone itself: Additional DNA sequences in this sample encode the identical CDR3. The V call is TRBV30, the J call TRBJ1-1; D not resolved. The germline V and J ends were trimmed by 5 bases and 0 bases, with 4 bases remaining between them. Germline CDR1 and CDR2: GTSNPN and SVGIG (reference sequence). CDR3 length equals 11 residues. CDR3 nucleotide sequence: TGTGCCTGGGGGCTGAACACTGAAGCTTTCTTT. As protein: CAWGLNTEAFF.

In this sample, this clone turned up a few times. The chain uses TRBV5-1 and TRBJ1-2; D is uncertain. V was cut by 4 bases and J by 4 bases, with 11 bases left in between. CDR3 length: 13 amino acids. The germline V gene encodes CDR1 SGHRS and CDR2 YFSETQ. The CDR3, as DNA: TGCGCCAGCAGCCTTATGGACGGCTATGGCTACACCTTC. It encodes CASSLMDGYGYTF.

The chain links TRBV11-2 to TRBJ1-1; D not resolved. Trimming pared 1 base from V and 5 bases from J, leaving 11 bases between. This CDR3 has 14 amino acids. Germline CDR1 and CDR2: SGHAT and FQNNGV. CDR3 sequence reads: CASSLVTPGTEAFF. CDR3 nucleotide sequence: TGTGCCAGCAGCTTAGTCACGCCGGGGACTGAAGCTTTCTTT.

J is TRBJ2-2 and V is TRBV7-2; D is perhaps TRBD2 (6 bases). Germline CDR1 reads SGHTA; CDR2 reads FQGNSA. The CDR3 has 14 amino acids. With 5 bases removed from V and 5 bases from J, the gap between germline ends came to 12 bases. The CDR3 DNA reads as TGTGCCAGCAGCCCGATGGGGGGTACCGGGGAGCTGTTTTTT. Translation: CASSPMGGTGELFF.

The sample holds a few counts of this clone. The V call is TRBV2, the J call TRBJ2-5, with 12 bases lining up with TRBD1. Germline CDR1 SNHLY, CDR2 FYNNEI. The V segment lost 6 bases and the J segment 4 bases; nucleotides outside the gene matches: 3. The CDR3 is 14 amino acids. As DNA, the CDR3 is TGTGCCAGCAGATTGGGACAGGGGGCAGAGACCCAGTACTTC. Protein sequence: CASRLGQGAETQYF.

The J gene is TRBJ2-7, the V gene TRBV21-1; TRBD1, the table's D call, lacks a check against the DNA. TRBV21-1 is flagged as a pseudogene. The CDR3 length is 14 residues. The CDR3 is CASSIRDRTYEQYF. The CDR3 nucleotides are TGTGCCAGCAGCATCCGGGACAGGACCTACGAGCAGTACTTC.

On this clone: Other DNA sequences in the same sample also yield this CDR3. V usage is TRBV14 and J usage is TRBJ2-7; the match to TRBD2 covers 8 bases. Germline V lookup: CDR1 SGHDN, CDR2 FVKESK. The J segment lost 1 base and the V segment lost 1 base, leaving 0 bases of the junction unmatched. This CDR3 comprises 14 residues. CDR3 sequence (DNA): TGTGCCAGCAGCCAAGCGGGAGGGTCCTACGAGCAGTACTTC. As protein: CASSQAGGSYEQYF.

V usage is TRBV5-1 and J usage is TRBJ2-1, with 12 bases that match TRBD2. Germline V lookup: CDR1 SGHRS, CDR2 YFSETQ. CDR3 length equals 15 residues. V shed 3 bases and J 8 bases; nucleotides not matched to a gene: 6. The CDR3 protein is CASSSSGGASHEQFF. CDR3 coding DNA: TGCGCCAGCAGCTCTAGCGGGGGGGCCAGTCATGAGCAGTTCTTC. The variable domain in full, with the rest retrieved from reference TRBV5-1 and TRBJ2-1, is KAGVTQTPRYLIKTRGQQVTLSCSPISGHRSVSWYQQTPGQGLQFLFEYFSETQRNKGNFPGRFSGRQFSNSRSEMNVSTLELGDSALYLCASSSSGGASHEQFFGPGTRLTVL.

Note on this clone: Germline is not matched at one junction end, which may reflect a read error. The chain employs TRBV18 and TRBJ1-2; D is perhaps TRBD1 (5 bases). CDR3 length: 14 amino acids. Germline V gene data show CDR1 as KGHSH and CDR2 as LQKENI. The CDR3 nucleotides are TGTGCCAGCTCACCACAGGCGGTACCGGGACGTGTGGCCTTC. Residues: CASSPQAVPGRVAF.

CDR3 loop: CASSLQGAGYGYTF. CDR3 DNA sequence: TGTGCCAGCAGTTTACAGGGGGCAGGCTATGGCTACACCTTC. The rearrangement joins TRBV28 to TRBJ1-2; TRBD1 agrees at 8 bases. Germline loops: CDR1 MDHEN, CDR2 SYDVKM. V lost 2 bases, J lost 4 bases, and 3 bases stayed unmatched. CDR3 length equals 14 residues.

V is TRBV30 and J is TRBJ1-4; a possible D gene is TRBD1 (5 bases). V was cut by 1 base and J by 6 bases, with 9 bases left in between. The CDR3 is 13 amino acids. Germline CDR1 GTSNPN, CDR2 SVGIG (reference sequence). CDR3 coding DNA: TGTGCCTGGAGTGGAGGGGTGGATGAAAAACTGTTTTTT. It specifies CAWSGGVDEKLFF.

The rearrangement links TRBV2 to TRBJ2-2; D not resolved. V lost 4 bases to trimming and J lost 0 bases, with 6 bases between them. The CDR3 has 14 amino acids. From germline, CDR1 is SNHLY and CDR2 FYNNEI. CDR3: CASSGASNTGELFF. DNA of the CDR3: TGTGCCAGCAGTGGGGCATCGAACACCGGGGAGCTGTTTTTT.

V is TRBV29-1 and J is TRBJ2-7, with a weak D call TRBD1 (6 bases). The CDR3 consists of 10 residues. The ends were cut back, 7 bases at V and 5 bases at J, with 9 bases in the middle. The germline V gene encodes CDR1 SQVTM and CDR2 ANQGSEA. CDR3 sequence: CSAGEHEQYF. The CDR3 DNA reads TGCAGCGCAGGGGAGCACGAGCAGTACTTC.

The CDR3 spells CASSEAAGSGNTIYF. For the CDR3, the DNA is TGTGCCAGCAGTGAAGCTGCGGGCTCTGGAAACACCATATATTTT. This chain connects TRBV6-1 to TRBJ1-3; D is undetermined. V was clipped by 0 bases and J by 0 bases, with 6 bases between them. CDR3 length: 15 amino acids. Germline lookup yields CDR1 MNHNS and CDR2 SASEGT.

This chain uses TRBV5-1 with TRBJ1-1; 7 nucleotides match TRBD1. CDR1 and CDR2 from the germline V gene are SGHRS and YFSETQ. The V and J ends lost 4 bases and 5 bases, in that order; junction bases with no gene match: 11. The CDR3 loop spans 15 amino acids. In nucleotides, the CDR3 is TGCGCCAGCAGCAGGGGAGGGGGCGAAGATACTGAAGCTTTCTTT. Its protein product is CASSRGGGEDTEAFF.

In this sample, this clone turned up once. The CDR3, as DNA: TGTGCCAGCTCACCGAATACCGGTTTCTCTGGAAACACCATATATTTT. It codes for CASSPNTGFSGNTIYF. The chain has TRBV18 and TRBJ1-3; D gene unclear. Trimming took 3 bases from V and 0 from J, leaving 12 bases between them. CDR3 length: 16 amino acids. Germline V gene lookup returns CDR1 KGHSH and CDR2 LQKENI.

The V gene is TRBV4-2, the J gene TRBJ1-6; possibly TRBD1 for D (6 bases). Germline lookup yields CDR1 LGHNA and CDR2 YNFKEQ. The CDR3 covers 17 residues. V dropped 0 bases and J dropped 5 bases, with 14 bases sitting between them. The CDR3 reads CASSQDPRGTDNSPLHF. As DNA, the CDR3 is TGTGCCAGCAGCCAAGATCCCAGGGGCACGGATAATTCACCCCTCCACTTT.

The chain recombines TRBV25-1 with TRBJ2-7; the D gene is possibly TRBD1 (5 bases). The V end was cut by 6 bases, the J end by 3 bases, with 15 bases between. Looked up from germline, CDR1 is MGHDK and CDR2 is SYGVNS. CDR3 length equals 14 residues. The chain's CDR3 is CASSAPVRDYEQYF. The CDR3 DNA is TGTGCCAGCAGCGCCCCGGTCAGGGACTACGAGCAGTACTTC.

The chain links TRBV29-1 to TRBJ1-2; perhaps TRBD1 as D (5 bases). CDR1 is SQVTM, CDR2 ANQGSEA, per germline. V was pared by 7 bases and J by 2 bases, with 11 bases between. The CDR3 has 12 amino acids. This CDR3 reads CSAATENYGYTF. CDR3 coding DNA: TGCAGCGCCGCGACAGAGAACTATGGCTACACCTTC. The full variable domain, in which reference TRBV29-1 and TRBJ1-2 provide the parts outside the CDR3, is SAVISQKPSRDICQRGTSLTIQCQVDSQVTMMFWYRQQPGQSLTLIATANQGSEATYESGFVIDKFPISRPNLTFSTLTVSNMSPEDSSIYLCSAATENYGYTFGSGTRLTVV.